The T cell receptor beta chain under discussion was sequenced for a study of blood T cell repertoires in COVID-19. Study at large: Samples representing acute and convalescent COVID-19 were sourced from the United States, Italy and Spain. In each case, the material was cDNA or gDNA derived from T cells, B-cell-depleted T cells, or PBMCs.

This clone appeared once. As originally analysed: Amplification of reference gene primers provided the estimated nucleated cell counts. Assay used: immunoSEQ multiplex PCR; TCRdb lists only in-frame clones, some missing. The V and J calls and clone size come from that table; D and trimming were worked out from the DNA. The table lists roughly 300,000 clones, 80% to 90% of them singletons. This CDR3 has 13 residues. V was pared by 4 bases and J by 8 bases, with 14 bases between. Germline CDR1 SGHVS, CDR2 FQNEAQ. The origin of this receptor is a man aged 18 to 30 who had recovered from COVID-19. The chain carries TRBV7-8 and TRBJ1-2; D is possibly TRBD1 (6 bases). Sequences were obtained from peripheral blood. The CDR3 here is CASSSGGGGGYTF. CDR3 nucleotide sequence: TGTGCCAGCAGCTCCGGAGGGGGGGGCGGCTACACCTTC. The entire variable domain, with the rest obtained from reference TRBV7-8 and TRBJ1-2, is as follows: GAGVSQSPRYKVAKRGQDVALRCDPISGHVSLFWYQQALGQGPEFLTYFQNEAQLDKSGLPSDRFFAERPEGSVSTLKIQRTQQEDSAVYLCASSSGGGGGYTFGSGTRLTVV.